This TCR beta chain was sequenced for a study of monozygotic twins with inflammatory bowel disease. In germline, CDR1 is DFQATT, CDR2 SNEGSKA (reference sequence). The CDR3 is 14 residues long. TCRdb re-called the 5' RACE reads and gives one entry per CDR3 protein, without DNA. The listing records 140,000 to 150,000 distinct CDR3 sequences. Concerning this clonotype: The antigen remains unidentified.

Study outcomes and limitations: Evidence did not back any single strong signal or clonotype linked to IBD.

The TCR originated in a human donor with ulcerative colitis or Crohn's disease, or a healthy co-twin of an affected twin (not recorded which). The sequencing sample was made of blood. The chain carries TRBV20-1 and TRBJ1-5. The CDR3: CSASSDLFNQPQHF.